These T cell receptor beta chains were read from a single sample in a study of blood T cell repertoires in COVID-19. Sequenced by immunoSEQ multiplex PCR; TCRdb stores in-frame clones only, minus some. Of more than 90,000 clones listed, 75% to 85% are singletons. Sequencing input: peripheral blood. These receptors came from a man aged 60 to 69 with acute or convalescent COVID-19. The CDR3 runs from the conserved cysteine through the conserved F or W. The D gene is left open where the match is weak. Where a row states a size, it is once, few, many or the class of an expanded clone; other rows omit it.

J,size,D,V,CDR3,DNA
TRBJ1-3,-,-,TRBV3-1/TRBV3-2,CASSQAVSGNTIYF,TGTGCCAGCAGCCAAGCCGTCTCTGGAAACACCATATATTTT
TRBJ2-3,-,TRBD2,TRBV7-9,CASSRSGAGDTQYF,TGTGCCAGCAGTCGTAGCGGGGCGGGAGATACGCAGTATTTT
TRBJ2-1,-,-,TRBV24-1,CATKSGLLNEQFF,TGTGCCACCAAATCGGGACTCTTGAATGAGCAGTTCTTC
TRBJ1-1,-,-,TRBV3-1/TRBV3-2,CASSQAGENTEAFF,TGTGCCAGCAGCCAAGCGGGGGAGAACACTGAAGCTTTCTTT
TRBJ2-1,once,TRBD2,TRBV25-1,CASSPGLAHGEQFF,TGTGCCAGCAGCCCGGGACTAGCGCACGGGGAGCAGTTCTTC
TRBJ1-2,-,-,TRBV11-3,CASSLPGGAGYTF,TGTGCCAGCAGCTTACCCGGGGGGGCCGGCTACACCTTC
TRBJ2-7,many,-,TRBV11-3,CASSHRVSAGNYEQYF,TGTGCCAGCAGCCATCGAGTCTCGGCCGGGAACTACGAGCAGTACTTC
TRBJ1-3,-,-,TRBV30,CAWTETISGNTIYF,TGTGCCTGGACCGAAACAATCTCTGGAAACACCATATATTTT
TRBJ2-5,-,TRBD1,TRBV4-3,CASSRDRGETQYF,TGCGCCAGCAGCCGGGACAGAGGAGAGACCCAGTACTTC
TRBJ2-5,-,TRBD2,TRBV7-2,CASRWSGSGRETQYF,TGTGCCAGCAGGTGGAGCGGGAGCGGGAGGGAGACCCAGTACTTC
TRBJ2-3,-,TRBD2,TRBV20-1,CSASALAGPATDTQYF,TGCAGTGCTAGTGCACTAGCGGGCCCTGCCACAGATACGCAGTATTTT
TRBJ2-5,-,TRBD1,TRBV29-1,CSVRRGTGGQETQYF,TGCAGCGTTAGGCGGGGGACAGGGGGCCAAGAGACCCAGTACTTC
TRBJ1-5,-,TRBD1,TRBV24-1,CATSDNRGPNQPQHF,TGTGCCACCAGTGATAACAGGGGGCCAAATCAGCCCCAGCATTTT
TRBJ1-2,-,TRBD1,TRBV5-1,CASSIRTGPKDYGYTF,TGCGCCAGCAGCATCAGGACAGGCCCAAAGGACTATGGCTACACCTTC
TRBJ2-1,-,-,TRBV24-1,CATGLEGNNEQFF,TGTGCCACGGGACTGGAGGGAAACAATGAGCAGTTCTTC
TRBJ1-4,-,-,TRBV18,CASSKREDEKLFF,TGTGCCAGCTCAAAAAGAGAAGATGAAAAACTGTTTTTT
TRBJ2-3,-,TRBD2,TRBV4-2,CASSRGTSGGANAWADTQYF,TGTGCCAGCAGCCGTGGGACTAGCGGGGGGGCGAATGCTTGGGCAGATACGCAGTATTTT
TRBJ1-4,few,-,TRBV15,CATSREARGNEKLFF,TGTGCCACCAGCAGGGAGGCACGAGGTAATGAAAAACTGTTTTTT
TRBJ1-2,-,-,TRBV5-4,CASSLGIDYYGYTF,TGTGCCAGCAGCTTGGGAATAGACTACTATGGCTACACCTTC
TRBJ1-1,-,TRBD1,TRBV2,CASTGQGSLSEAFF,TGTGCCAGCACCGGACAGGGGTCTTTGTCTGAAGCTTTCTTT
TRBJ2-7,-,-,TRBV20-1,CSARTGYEQYF,TGCAGTGCTCGTACAGGTTACGAGCAGTACTTC
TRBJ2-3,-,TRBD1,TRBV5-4,CASSPGTGPADTQYF,TGTGCCAGCAGTCCCGGGACAGGGCCTGCAGATACGCAGTATTTT
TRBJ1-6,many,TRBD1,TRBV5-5,CASSSRQGRSPLHF,TGTGCCAGCAGCTCCCGACAGGGGCGATCACCCCTCCACTTT
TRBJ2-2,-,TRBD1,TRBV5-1,CASSLAQGETGELFF,TGCGCCAGCAGCTTGGCACAGGGGGAAACCGGGGAGCTGTTTTTT
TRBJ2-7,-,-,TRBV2,CASSIGSYEQYF,TGTGCCAGCAGTATTGGGAGCTACGAGCAGTACTTC
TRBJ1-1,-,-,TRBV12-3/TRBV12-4,CASSGQTNTEAFF,TGTGCCAGCAGCGGACAAACGAACACTGAAGCTTTCTTT
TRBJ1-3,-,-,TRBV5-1,CASSTGQAGNTIYF,TGCGCCAGCTCAACAGGGCAAGCTGGAAACACCATATATTTT
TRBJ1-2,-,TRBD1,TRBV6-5,CASSYPGPGGLYGYTF,TGTGCCAGCAGTTACCCGGGGCCAGGGGGCCTCTATGGCTACACCTTC
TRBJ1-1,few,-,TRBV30,CAWSVGSAGWTEAFF,TGTGCCTGGAGTGTAGGGTCGGCAGGGTGGACTGAAGCTTTCTTT
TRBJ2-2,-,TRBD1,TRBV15,CATSLNRGSRNGELFF,TGTGCCACCAGCTTGAACAGGGGAAGTAGGAACGGGGAGCTGTTTTTT
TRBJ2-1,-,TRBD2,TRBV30,CAWSTGTSQGNEQFF,TGTGCCTGGAGTACCGGGACTAGTCAAGGCAATGAGCAGTTCTTC
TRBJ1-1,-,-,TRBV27,CASSFQGNTEAFF,TGTGCCAGCAGTTTCCAGGGGAACACTGAAGCTTTCTTT
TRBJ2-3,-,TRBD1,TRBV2,CASSEQGADTQYF,TGTGCCAGCAGTGAACAGGGGGCAGATACGCAGTATTTT
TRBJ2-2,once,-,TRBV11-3,CASSLDLAGTGELFF,TGTGCCAGCAGCTTAGATCTAGCCGGCACCGGGGAGCTGTTTTTT
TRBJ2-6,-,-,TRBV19,CASSMDSQIYSGANVLTF,TGTGCCAGTAGTATGGACAGCCAAATATACTCTGGGGCCAACGTCCTGACTTTC
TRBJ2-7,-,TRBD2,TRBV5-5,CASSSGLAGVSYEQYF,TGTGCCAGCAGCTCTGGACTAGCGGGGGTTTCCTACGAGCAGTACTTC
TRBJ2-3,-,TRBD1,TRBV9,CASSRRGDRSTDTQYF,TGTGCCAGCAGCCGTAGAGGGGACAGGAGCACAGATACGCAGTATTTT
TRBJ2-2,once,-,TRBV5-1,CASSMRLANTGELFF,TGCGCCAGCAGTATGCGGCTAGCGAACACCGGGGAGCTGTTTTTT
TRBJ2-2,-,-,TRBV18,CASSPLQTGTGELFF,TGTGCCAGCTCACCCCTCCAGACTGGAACCGGGGAGCTGTTTTTT
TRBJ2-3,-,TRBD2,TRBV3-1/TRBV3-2,CASSQRLAGGGAQYF,TGTGCCAGCAGCCAGAGACTAGCGGGCGGCGGAGCGCAGTATTTT
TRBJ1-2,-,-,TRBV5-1,CASSPRGGGEYGYTF,TGCGCCAGCAGCCCCCGTGGGGGGGGCGAATATGGCTACACCTTC
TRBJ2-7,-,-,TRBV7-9,CASTFLGAYEQYF,TGTGCCAGCACCTTCCTCGGGGCCTACGAGCAGTACTTC
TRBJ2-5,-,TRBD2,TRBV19,CASSIDSWAGGQETQYF,TGTGCCAGTAGTATAGATTCGTGGGCGGGGGGGCAGGAGACCCAGTACTTC
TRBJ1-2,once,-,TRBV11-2,CASSNYRRPLDYTF,TGTGCCAGCAGCAATTACCGGCGTCCCCTAGACTACACCTTC
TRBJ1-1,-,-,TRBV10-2,CASSRTFGNTEAFF,TGCGCCAGCTCCCGGACATTCGGGAACACTGAAGCTTTCTTT
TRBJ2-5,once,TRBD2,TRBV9,CASSDKLAGGLETQYF,TGTGCCAGCAGTGATAAACTAGCGGGGGGGCTCGAGACCCAGTACTTC
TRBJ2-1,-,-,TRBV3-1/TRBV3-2,CASSQDSGLREQFF,TGTGCCAGCAGCCAAGATTCGGGACTCCGAGAGCAGTTCTTC
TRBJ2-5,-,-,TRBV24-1,CATSDFAETQYF,TGTGCCACCAGTGATTTCGCGGAGACCCAGTACTTC
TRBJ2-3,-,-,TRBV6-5,CASSYGLGTDTQYF,TGTGCCAGCAGTTACGGACTGGGCACAGATACGCAGTATTTT
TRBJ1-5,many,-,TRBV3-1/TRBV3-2,CASSQGQYQPQHF,TGTGCCAGCAGCCAAGGACAGTATCAGCCCCAGCATTTT
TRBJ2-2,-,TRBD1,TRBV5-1,CASSFGGTGGTGELFF,TGCGCCAGCAGCTTTGGCGGGACAGGGGGCACCGGGGAGCTGTTTTTT
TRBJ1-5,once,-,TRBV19,CASSRKGLGDQPQHF,TGTGCCAGTAGTAGGAAGGGTTTAGGGGATCAGCCCCAGCATTTT
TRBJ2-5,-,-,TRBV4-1,CASSQDRGEGVPQYF,TGCGCCAGCAGCCAAGATCGGGGGGAGGGGGTGCCCCAGTACTTC
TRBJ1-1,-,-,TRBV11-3,CASSLDPGEGTEAFF,TGTGCCAGCAGCTTAGATCCGGGGGAAGGGACTGAAGCTTTCTTT
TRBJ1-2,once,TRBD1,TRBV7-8,CASSNGTAVYGYTF,TGTGCCAGCAGCAACGGGACAGCGGTCTATGGCTACACCTTC
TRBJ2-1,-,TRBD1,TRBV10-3,CARSRGQGDEQFF,TGTGCCAGAAGCCGAGGACAGGGTGATGAGCAGTTCTTC
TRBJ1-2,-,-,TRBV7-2,CASSPTGSYGYTF,TGTGCCAGCAGCCCTACGGGTAGCTATGGCTACACCTTC
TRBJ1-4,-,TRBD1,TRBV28,CASSLLGQNNEKLFF,TGTGCCAGCAGTCTCCTGGGACAGAATAATGAAAAACTGTTTTTT